The source of this T cell receptor beta chain is a study of identical twins. Study findings and constraints: Models, which agreed with sharing between unrelated individuals, nonetheless underestimated the out-of-frame TCR alpha sharing seen in monozygotic twins.

Only healthy Caucasians were enrolled as donors. This clonotype was detected a few times. The antigen is not known. TCRdb analysed the 5' RACE reads with MiXCR anew, one entry per CDR3 protein. The table lists around 550,000 distinct CDR3 sequences, 12% to 15% of them singletons. The data were also submitted as part of a second study, on yellow fever vaccine responses in identical twins. That study adds: Twins' vaccine T cell response reportedly gave the appearance of partial convergence and partial personalization.

Material for sequencing was CD4+ T cells sorted from blood. The TCR was taken from a woman aged 18-29 years in good health.

CDR3 sequence reads: CASSEQGAANEKLFF. In nucleotides, the CDR3 is TGTGCCAGCAGCGAACAGGGGGCGGCTAATGAAAAACTGTTTTTT. This chain uses TRBV2 with TRBJ1-4; 9 positions match TRBD1. Losses at the gene ends were 6 bases for V and 3 bases for J; bases not matched to a gene: 5. Germline CDR1 and CDR2: SNHLY and FYNNEI. The CDR3 has 15 amino acids.